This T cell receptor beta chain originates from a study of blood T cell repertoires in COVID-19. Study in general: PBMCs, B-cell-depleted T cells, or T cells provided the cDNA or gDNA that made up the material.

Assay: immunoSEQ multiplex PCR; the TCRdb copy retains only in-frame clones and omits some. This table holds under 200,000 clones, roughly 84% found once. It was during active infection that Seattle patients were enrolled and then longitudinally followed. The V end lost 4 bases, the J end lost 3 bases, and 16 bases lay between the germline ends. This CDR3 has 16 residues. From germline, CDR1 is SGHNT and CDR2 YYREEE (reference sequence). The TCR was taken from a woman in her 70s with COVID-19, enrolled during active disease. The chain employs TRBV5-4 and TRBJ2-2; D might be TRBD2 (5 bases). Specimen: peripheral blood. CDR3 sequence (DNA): TGTGCCAGCAGCCCGAAGAAGCAGAGGGACACCGGGGAGCTGTTTTTT. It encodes CASSPKKQRDTGELFF.